This T cell receptor beta chain originates from a study of blood T cell repertoires in COVID-19. Whole-study context: Samples taken during acute and convalescent COVID-19 were collected in the United States, Italy and Spain. The cDNA or gDNA used as material had been derived from T cells, B-cell-depleted T cells, or PBMCs.

V lost 3 bases and J lost 10; bases outside the gene matches: 6. Per the germline V gene, CDR1 is SGHDT and CDR2 is YYEEEE. This CDR3 spans 15 amino acids. Authors' data handling: Reference gene primer amplification gave estimated nucleated cell counts. The data were produced by immunoSEQ multiplex PCR, yet TCRdb's version contains in-frame clones alone and is incomplete. That table is the source of V, J and clone size, and D and trimming were worked out from the DNA. The sample contains fewer than 120,000 clones, roughly four fifths of which appear only once. This TCR derives from a woman aged 55-75 years with acute or convalescent COVID-19. This chain uses TRBV5-6 with TRBJ1-6; TRBD1 agrees at 11 bases. Sequenced input: peripheral blood. CDR3 residues: CASSWDRGTRSPLHF. CDR3 DNA: TGTGCCAGCAGCTGGGACAGGGGGACTCGATCACCCCTCCACTTT.